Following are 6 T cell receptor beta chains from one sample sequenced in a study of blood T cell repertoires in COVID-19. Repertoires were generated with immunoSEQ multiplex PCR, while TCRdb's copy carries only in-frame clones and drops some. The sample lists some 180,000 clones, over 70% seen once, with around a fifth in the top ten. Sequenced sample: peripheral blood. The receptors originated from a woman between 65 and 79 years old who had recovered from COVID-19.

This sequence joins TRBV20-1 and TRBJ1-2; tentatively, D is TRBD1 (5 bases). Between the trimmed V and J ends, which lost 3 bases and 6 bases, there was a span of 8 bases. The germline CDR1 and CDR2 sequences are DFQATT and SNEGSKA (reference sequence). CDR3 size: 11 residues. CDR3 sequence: CSARGGDGYTF. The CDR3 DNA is TGCAGTGCTAGGGGGGGGGATGGCTACACCTTC.

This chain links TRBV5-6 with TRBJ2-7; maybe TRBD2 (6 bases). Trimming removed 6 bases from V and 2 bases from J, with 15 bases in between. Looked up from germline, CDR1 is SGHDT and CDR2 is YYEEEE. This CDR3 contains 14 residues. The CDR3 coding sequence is TGTGCCAGCACCCGGGGGTACCGAACCTACGAGCAGTACTTC. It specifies CASTRGYRTYEQYF.

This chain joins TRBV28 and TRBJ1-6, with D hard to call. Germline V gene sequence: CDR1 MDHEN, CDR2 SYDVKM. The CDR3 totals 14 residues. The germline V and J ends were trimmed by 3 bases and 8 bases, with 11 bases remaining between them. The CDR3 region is CASSFGGVHSPLHF. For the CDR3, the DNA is TGTGCCAGCAGTTTCGGCGGAGTACATTCACCCCTCCACTTT.

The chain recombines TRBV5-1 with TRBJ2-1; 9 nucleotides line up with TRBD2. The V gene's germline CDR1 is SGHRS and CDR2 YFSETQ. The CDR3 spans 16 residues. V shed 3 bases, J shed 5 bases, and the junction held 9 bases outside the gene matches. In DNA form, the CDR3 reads TGCGCCAGCAGCTCCCCGGTAGCGGGGGCCCACAATGAGCAGTTCTTC. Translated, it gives CASSSPVAGAHNEQFF.

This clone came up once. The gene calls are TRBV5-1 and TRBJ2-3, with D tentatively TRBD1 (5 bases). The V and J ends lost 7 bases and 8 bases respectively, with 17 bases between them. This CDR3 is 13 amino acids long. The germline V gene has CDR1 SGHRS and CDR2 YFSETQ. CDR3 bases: TGCGCCAGCGCCCTTGGGGCCACGGGTACGCAGTATTTT. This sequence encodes CASALGATGTQYF.

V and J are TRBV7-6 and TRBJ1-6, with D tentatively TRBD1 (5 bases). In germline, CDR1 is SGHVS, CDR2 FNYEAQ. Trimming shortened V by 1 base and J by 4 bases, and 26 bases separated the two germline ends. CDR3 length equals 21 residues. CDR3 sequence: CASSLDPPQVAQSLYNSPLHF. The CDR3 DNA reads TGTGCCAGCAGCTTAGACCCCCCACAGGTTGCTCAGAGTCTATATAATTCACCCCTCCACTTT.